This TCR beta chain was sequenced during a study of blood T cell repertoires in COVID-19. Measured with immunoSEQ multiplex PCR; TCRdb has only the in-frame clones, and not every one. The profile covers some 270,000 clones, with about nine tenths appearing a single time and roughly 2.3% taken by the ten largest. Looked up from germline, CDR1 is SGHTS and CDR2 is YDEGEE. The ends lost 7 bases at V and 5 bases at J; junction bases unmatched: 8. The CDR3 loop spans 13 amino acids. The sequencing input was peripheral blood. The chain links TRBV5-8 to TRBJ1-1, with 7 positions matching TRBD1. The receptor's source is a man in his fifties or sixties with acute or convalescent COVID-19. CDR3 bases: TGTGCCAGCCACAGGGGTATGGGAACTGAAGCTTTCTTT. This gives the protein CASHRGMGTEAFF. Supplemented by reference TRBV5-8 and TRBJ1-1, the full variable domain reads EAGVTQSPTHLIKTRGQQATLRCSPISGHTSVYWYQQALGLGLQFLLWYDEGEERNRGNFPPRFSGRQFPNYSSELNVNALELEDSALYLCASHRGMGTEAFFGQGTRLTVV.